Following are 2 T cell receptor beta chains from one sample sequenced in a study of CD8 T cells in ankylosing spondylitis. One entry per CDR3 protein results from TCRdb running MiXCR on the 5' RACE reads. The sample lists under 200,000 distinct CDR3 sequences; under 14% were seen once. Sequenced sample: blood, either unsorted or a sorted T cell fraction (not recorded which). These TCRs come from a male donor with ankylosing spondylitis or in good health (not recorded which).

This clonotype was counted many times. This chain joins TRBV5-5 and TRBJ2-3; TRBD1 is a possible D gene (6 bases). Germline loops: CDR1 SGHKS, CDR2 YYEKEE (reference sequence). The CDR3 extends over 15 amino acids. Trimming took off 3 bases at V and 2 bases at J, with 13 bases between the two ends. Here the CDR3 DNA reads TGTGCCAGCAGCTCGCCGACAGGTTCCACAGATACGCAGTATTTT. Its translation is CASSSPTGSTDTQYF.

This clonotype was observed at least ten times. The chain has TRBV29-1 and TRBJ1-1; 7 bases line up with TRBD1. The CDR3 covers 14 residues. Looked up from germline, CDR1 is SQVTM and CDR2 is ANQGSEA. Unmatched junction bases numbered 9, after V lost 7 bases and J lost 1 base. CDR3 bases: TGCAGCGCCCGATGGGCAGGGGGGAACACTGAAGCTTTCTTT. This encodes CSARWAGGNTEAFF.